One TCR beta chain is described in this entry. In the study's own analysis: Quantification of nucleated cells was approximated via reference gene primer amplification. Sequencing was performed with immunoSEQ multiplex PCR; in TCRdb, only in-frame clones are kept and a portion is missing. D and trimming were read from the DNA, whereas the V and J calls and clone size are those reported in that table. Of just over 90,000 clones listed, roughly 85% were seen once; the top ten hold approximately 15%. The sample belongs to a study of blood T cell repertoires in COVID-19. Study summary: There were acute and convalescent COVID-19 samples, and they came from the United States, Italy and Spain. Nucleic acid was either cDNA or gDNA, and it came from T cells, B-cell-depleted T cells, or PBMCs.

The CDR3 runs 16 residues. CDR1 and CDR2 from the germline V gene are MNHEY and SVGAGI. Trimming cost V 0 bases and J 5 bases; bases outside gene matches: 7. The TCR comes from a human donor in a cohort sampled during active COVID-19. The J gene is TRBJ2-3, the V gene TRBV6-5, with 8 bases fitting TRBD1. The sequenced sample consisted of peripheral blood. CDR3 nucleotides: TGTGCCAGCAGTTACTCTGCCAGGGGGCTTGGAGATACGCAGTATTTT. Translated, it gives CASSYSARGLGDTQYF.